The text below deals with one T cell receptor beta chain. Its antigen is undetermined. These data come from a study of cytomegalovirus exposure and HLA in healthy donors. General observations from the study: TCR beta V- and J-gene trimming was later associated with a missense DCLRE1C variant. Fewer N-insertions than the approximately 680-donor mean were reportedly shown by an Asian-associated ancestry cluster in a later analysis. Listed as cytomegalovirus-associated were 150 or so TCR beta chains. CMV serostatus stood as the only immune exposure information on hand.

Germline V gives CDR1 SEHNR, CDR2 FQNEAQ (reference sequence). V gave up 3 bases and J gave up 2 bases; unmatched junction bases: 2. The CDR3 runs to 14 residues. 13 Jbeta primers and 60 Vbeta primers were used for the PCR. Using immunoSEQ multiplex PCR, the repertoire was profiled, and TCRdb retains in-frame clones only, with some absent. The table includes more than 95,000 clones, about 80% detected once. The chain links TRBV7-9 to TRBJ2-3; TRBD1 matches 7 bases. Input material: PBMCs. The receptor was derived from a woman between 50 and 59 years old in good health and CMV-seropositive. CDR3 sequence (DNA): TGTGCCAGCAGCTTTGGACAGGACACAGATACGCAGTATTTT. Translation gives CASSFGQDTDTQYF.